Listed here are 15 T cell receptor beta chains from one sample, sequenced in a study of shared clonotypes between healthy human individuals (TCRdb year 2020). Library construction relied on the immunoSEQ multiplex PCR assay. Sourced from immuneACCESS, this table was stored by TCRdb with only in-frame sequences that have V and J called. A share of the clones is absent; for the studies checked, an unresolved V gene accounts for under half, and the remainder has no known explanation. Within this sample are about 480,000 clones, with roughly 85% of them counted one time only. Approximately 12% of the sample comes from the top ten. Sequenced input: PBMCs. The receptors were sampled from a woman aged 40 to 55 in good health. Some clones in this sample may be carry-over from other donors' samples.

This clone was seen a few times. This chain connects TRBV11-1 to TRBJ2-3; no clear D gene. The CDR3 runs 13 residues. V lost 1 base and J 2 bases, leaving 4 bases between the germline ends. Germline V CDR1 and CDR2: SGHAT, FQDESV (reference sequence). The CDR3 DNA reads as TGTGCCAGCAGCTTAGGTCCCACAGATACGCAGTATTTT. Residues: CASSLGPTDTQYF.

The V gene is TRBV5-4, the J gene TRBJ2-1, with D unresolved. The CDR3 is made up of 14 amino acids. The germline V and J ends were trimmed by 3 bases and 5 bases, with 12 bases remaining between them. Germline V CDR1 and CDR2: SGHNT, YYREEE (reference sequence). The CDR3 DNA sequence: TGTGCCAGCAGCTCCATAGGAACCCACAATGAGCAGTTCTTC. Its translation is CASSSIGTHNEQFF.

This CDR3 reads CASSVAGGAPGEQYF. For the CDR3, the DNA is TGTGCCAGCAGCGTTGCGGGAGGGGCCCCCGGCGAGCAGTACTTC. The V call is TRBV9, the J call TRBJ2-7; TRBD2 matches at 9 bases. The CDR3 runs to 15 residues. Germline loops: CDR1 SGDLS, CDR2 YYNGEE. The V gene end was trimmed by 2 bases and the J gene end by 6 bases; junction bases not matched to a gene: 9.

The rearrangement uses TRBV29-1 and TRBJ1-2; 9 bases match TRBD1. This CDR3 comprises 14 residues. With V trimmed by 0 bases and J by 5 bases, 4 bases remained unmatched. The germline CDR1 and CDR2 sequences are SQVTM and ANQGSEA. The CDR3 here is CSVEDQTGGYGYTF. The CDR3 DNA is TGCAGCGTTGAAGATCAGACAGGGGGGTATGGCTACACCTTC.

This clone was counted ten times or more. This chain links TRBV5-1 with TRBJ2-7; D gene ambiguous. CDR1 is SGHRS, CDR2 YFSETQ, per germline. V lost 3 bases to trimming and J lost 3 bases, with 7 bases between them. This CDR3 region has 12 residues. The CDR3 is CASSSDFYEQYF. Written as DNA, the CDR3 is TGCGCCAGCAGCTCCGACTTCTACGAGCAGTACTTC.

This clone was counted once. The genes are TRBV18 and TRBJ1-1; 8 bases agree with TRBD1. This CDR3 is 13 amino acids long. J was trimmed by 11 bases and V by 6 bases; bases with no gene match: 11. CDR1 KGHSH and CDR2 LQKENI come from the germline V gene. CDR3 sequence (DNA): TGTGCCAGCTCCCAGGGGGCTTTAGCATGGGCTTTCTTT. Translation gives CASSQGALAWAFF.

For this clone: In the same sample, other DNA sequences code for this CDR3. The CDR3 DNA reads as TGTGCCAGCAGTTCTCCTTACGAGCAGTACTTC. This encodes CASSSPYEQYF. The chain employs TRBV27 and TRBJ2-7; the D is unclear. The CDR3 is 11 amino acids. V was clipped by 4 bases and J by 4 bases, with 5 bases between them. Per germline, CDR1 MNHEY and CDR2 SMNVEV (reference sequence).

V gene TRBV4-3 combines with J gene TRBJ1-1; perhaps TRBD1 as D (5 bases). Germline V gene sequence: CDR1 LGHNA, CDR2 YSLEER. V was trimmed by 1 base and J by 2 bases, leaving 8 bases between them. This CDR3 comprises 14 residues. CDR3 DNA: TGCGCCAGCAGCCAAGTCCAGGGCAACACTGAAGCTTTCTTT. It yields the protein CASSQVQGNTEAFF.

V is TRBV28 and J is TRBJ2-2, with D maybe TRBD2 (7 bases). Trimming took 3 bases from V and 6 from J, leaving 17 bases between them. CDR3 length: 16 residues. CDR1 is MDHEN and CDR2 is SYDVKM in the germline V gene. The CDR3 nucleotides read TGTGCCAGCAGTTTTCTCGGGGGGCAAGAGTCCGGGGAGCTGTTTTTT. Translating it yields CASSFLGGQESGELFF.

This chain uses TRBV11-2 with TRBJ2-7; D uncertain. Germline V gene data show CDR1 as SGHAT and CDR2 as FQNNGV. V was cut by 1 base and J by 4 bases, with 14 bases left in between. This CDR3 is 15 amino acids long. CDR3 in DNA: TGTGCCAGCAGCTTAGGGGCTAGTGTGGGGTACGAGCAGTACTTC. It yields the protein CASSLGASVGYEQYF.

V gene TRBV2 combines with J gene TRBJ2-6; 7 bases map to TRBD1. The CDR3 loop spans 16 amino acids. Losses at the gene ends were 3 bases for V and 4 bases for J; bases not matched to a gene: 6. Germline V gives CDR1 SNHLY, CDR2 FYNNEI. The CDR3 is CASSETGLTGANVLTF. In nucleotides, the CDR3 is TGTGCCAGCAGTGAGACAGGGCTGACCGGGGCCAACGTCCTGACTTTC.

This sequence joins TRBV27 and TRBJ2-7, with D possibly TRBD2 on 5 matching bases. Per germline, CDR1 MNHEY and CDR2 SMNVEV (reference sequence). With 2 bases removed from V and 9 bases from J, the gap between germline ends came to 23 bases. The CDR3 is 16 amino acids. CDR3 protein: CASSLNVPTGIGRQYF. CDR3 DNA: TGTGCCAGCAGTTTAAACGTGCCTACCGGGATTGGCCGGCAGTACTTC.

V gene TRBV27 combines with J gene TRBJ1-1, with D maybe TRBD1 (6 bases). The germline V gene has CDR1 MNHEY and CDR2 SMNVEV (reference sequence). Trimming took 8 bases from V and 0 from J, leaving 13 bases between them. There are 14 residues in the CDR3. CDR3 bases: TGTGCCAGCGAAACACCAGGGGTGAACACTGAAGCTTTCTTT. This translates into CASETPGVNTEAFF.

This clone came up once. The chain is built from TRBV6-5 and TRBJ2-5; 12 nucleotides agree with TRBD2. The length of the CDR3 is 13 residues. Per the germline V gene, CDR1 is MNHEY and CDR2 is SVGAGI. After removal of 6 bases from V and 11 bases from J, the junction contained 7 bases not matched to a gene. The CDR3 loop reads CASSLTSGRVQYF. The CDR3 DNA follows: TGTGCCAGCAGCCTGACTAGCGGGAGAGTTCAGTACTTC.

The chain combines TRBV7-8 with TRBJ1-5; perhaps TRBD1 as D (5 bases). Germline assignment: CDR1 SGHVS and CDR2 FQNEAQ. V dropped 5 bases and J dropped 7 bases, with 15 bases sitting between them. The CDR3 runs 14 residues. DNA for the CDR3: TGTGCCAGCAGCCCCCGTGCTGGGGGACAGCCCCAGCATTTT. Translation gives CASSPRAGGQPQHF.